The present T cell receptor (beta chain) was sequenced within a study of blood T cell repertoires in COVID-19. Study details: The United States, Italy and Spain provided the acute and convalescent COVID-19 samples. The analysed material was cDNA or gDNA that came from T cells, B-cell-depleted T cells, or PBMCs.

Per the study methods: Researchers report that nucleated cell counts were estimated from reference gene primer amplification. Libraries were prepared by immunoSEQ multiplex PCR; TCRdb keeps only in-frame clonotypes and omits some of them. D and trimming come from the DNA, and the V and J calls and clone size come from that table. The sample has approximately 170,000 clones, about nine tenths seen once. Germline values: CDR1 SGHTA, CDR2 FQGNSA. V gave up 1 base and J gave up 7 bases, with 10 bases separating them. This CDR3 contains 13 residues. This TCR was sampled from a woman aged 70-85 years with acute or convalescent COVID-19. V usage is TRBV7-2 and J usage is TRBJ1-2; D is unclear. Source material: peripheral blood. CDR3: CASSLEVYSGYTF. The CDR3 bases are TGTGCCAGCAGCTTAGAAGTATACAGTGGCTACACCTTC. Drawing the rest from reference TRBV7-2 and TRBJ1-2, the complete variable domain is GAGVSQSPSNKVTEKGKDVELRCDPISGHTALYWYRQSLGQGLEFLIYFQGNSAPDKSGLPSDRFSAERTGGSVSTLTIQRTQQEDSAVYLCASSLEVYSGYTFGSGTRLTVV.